This TCR beta chain was recorded in a study of CD8+CD57+ T cells in acquired aplastic anemia. Study observations and caveats: There were roughly 28 CD8+ CDR3 sequences that occurred in both patients and controls.

Looked up from germline, CDR1 is SGHDT and CDR2 is YYEEEE. This CDR3 is built from 15 residues. V lost 2 bases, J lost 4 bases, and 13 bases lay in between. Regarding this clonotype: The antigen remains unidentified.

Both TCR beta VDJ combination and CDR3 sequence profiling were carried out. Genomic DNA was the template for this profiling. TCRdb independently ran MiXCR on the reads; one entry per CDR3 protein. The sample includes roughly 240,000 distinct CDR3 sequences, roughly half of them seen just once. Only patients with CD8+CD57+ cell expansion on flow cytometry were chosen for sequencing. Patients, without exception, had severe acquired aplastic anemia. This clonotype originated in a human donor with aplastic anemia. The sample was sorted CD4+, CD8+, or CD8+CD57+ T cells (not recorded which) from PBMCs. The chain has TRBV5-6 and TRBJ1-3, with a possible D match to TRBD1 (5 bases). DNA for the CDR3: TGTGCCAGCAGCTTAGGGACTGGCAACGGAAACACCATATATTTT. This encodes CASSLGTGNGNTIYF.